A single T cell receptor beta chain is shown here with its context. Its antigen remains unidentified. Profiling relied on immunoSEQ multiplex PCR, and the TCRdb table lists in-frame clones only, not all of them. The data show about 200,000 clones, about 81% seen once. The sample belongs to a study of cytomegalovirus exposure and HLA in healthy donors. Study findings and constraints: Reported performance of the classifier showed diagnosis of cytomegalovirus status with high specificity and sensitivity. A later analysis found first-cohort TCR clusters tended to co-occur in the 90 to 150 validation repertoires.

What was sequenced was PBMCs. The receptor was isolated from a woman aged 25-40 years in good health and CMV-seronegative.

The CDR3 DNA follows: TGTGCCAGCAGTTACTCGAGGGCGGGAGGGCCCGGGGAGCAGTTCTTC. Protein sequence: CASSYSRAGGPGEQFF. The chain recombines TRBV6-5 with TRBJ2-1; 9 bases are a match to TRBD2. The germline V gene encodes CDR1 MNHEY and CDR2 SVGAGI. V lost 0 bases to trimming and J lost 10 bases; unmatched junction nucleotides: 10. The CDR3 totals 16 residues.